What follows describes a single TCR beta chain. What it binds is unknown. The data were obtained in a study of cytomegalovirus exposure and HLA in healthy donors. Study summary: Early on, a data release was issued that held about 85 million unique TCRs from HLA-typed donors. Study-wide findings and caveats: Most TCR sequences were seen very rarely across donors, but some public TCRs occurred in many. Cytomegalovirus-associated status was assigned to about 170 TCR beta chains. For cytomegalovirus status, the classifier reportedly gave diagnoses with high specificity and sensitivity.

The V gene lost 0 bases and the J gene lost 3 bases, with 9 bases spanning the gap. Looked up from germline, CDR1 is SGDLS and CDR2 is YYNGEE. The CDR3 is made up of 14 amino acids. In the PCR, 60 Vbeta and 13 Jbeta primers were used. Sequenced by immunoSEQ multiplex PCR; TCRdb stores in-frame clones only, minus some. Of 150,000 or so clones in the sample, 82% were seen once. V is TRBV9 and J is TRBJ2-5; the D gene is possibly TRBD1 (7 bases). This clonotype was sampled from a woman between 35 and 50 years old in good health and CMV-seronegative. The sequenced sample consisted of PBMCs. The CDR3 DNA follows: TGTGCCAGCAGCGTAGGCGGGACAGAAGAGACCCAGTACTTC. The encoded protein is CASSVGGTEETQYF.